Presented here are 23 T cell receptor beta chains from one specimen sequenced in a study of regulatory T cells in long-lasting Graves disease. Time point meaning: persistent/refractory GD, antithyroid drugs over 5 years with positive TRAb. Preparation of the TCR library used RNA extracted from PBMCs. Libraries of TCR beta came from iRepertoire HTBI primers plus Arm-PCR of CDR3 regions. TCRdb re-called the multiplex PCR reads with MiXCR, one entry per CDR3 protein. The sample lists around 460,000 distinct CDR3 sequences, about 20% occurring once. The sequenced sample was peripheral blood mononuclear cells (PBMCs), obtained when the disease was refractory, from a patient treated with antithyroid drugs. These receptors were obtained from a female donor with Graves disease.

V is TRBV24-1 and J is TRBJ2-5; D call uncertain. Germline V CDR1 and CDR2: KGHDR, SFDVKD. V shed 4 bases and J shed 0 bases, with 5 bases lying between them. The CDR3 is made up of 13 amino acids. The DNA for the CDR3 is TGTGCCACCAGTGAGGGGAACCAAGAGACCCAGTACTTC. It is translated as CATSEGNQETQYF.

This clonotype has a handful of counts. A read error may explain this, as a much larger clone is one base away. The chain links TRBV2 to TRBJ1-5, with D perhaps TRBD1 (5 bases). This CDR3 has 15 amino acids. Germline assignment: CDR1 SNHLY and CDR2 FYNNEI. CDR3 residues: CASSLQGFSNQPRHF. CDR3 sequence (DNA): TGTGCCAGCAGTTTGCAGGGTTTTAGCAATCAGCCCCGGCATTTT.

This clonotype was counted at least ten times. This sequence joins TRBV20-1 and TRBJ1-2; D unresolved. This CDR3 has 13 residues. Germline lookup yields CDR1 DFQATT and CDR2 SNEGSKA (reference sequence). Trimming removed 0 bases at V and 8 bases at J, with 13 bases between. This chain's CDR3 is CSARDLEERGYTF. CDR3 nucleotides: TGCAGTGCTAGAGACCTTGAGGAACGAGGCTACACCTTC.

The chain joins TRBV20-1 to TRBJ2-7; either TRBD1 or TRBD2 may supply D (6 bases each). The CDR3 sequence is 14 residues long. Germline CDR1 is DFQATT and CDR2 is SNEGSKA (reference sequence). V shed 1 base and J shed 0 bases, with 10 bases lying between them. CDR3 in amino acids: CSARGRDNSYEQYF. The DNA for the CDR3 is TGCAGTGCTAGAGGGCGGGACAACTCCTACGAGCAGTACTTC.

This clonotype has ten or more counts. The chain recombines TRBV29-1 with TRBJ1-2; D ambiguous. CDR1 SQVTM and CDR2 ANQGSEA come from the germline V gene. Deletions cut 3 bases from V and 8 bases from J, with 4 bases between. This CDR3 is 9 amino acids long. The CDR3, as DNA: TGCAGCGTTGAGGGGGGCTACACCTTC. Protein: CSVEGGYTF.

The chain combines TRBV6-5 with TRBJ1-1; D is undetermined. The CDR3 has 17 residues. From germline, CDR1 is MNHEY and CDR2 SVGAGI. V shed 2 bases and J shed 0 bases, with 16 bases lying between them. The CDR3 region is CASSYPTRRAMNTEAFF. The CDR3, as DNA: TGTGCCAGCAGTTACCCTACGAGGAGGGCAATGAACACTGAAGCTTTCTTT.

The gene calls are TRBV10-3 and TRBJ2-5, with D perhaps being TRBD1 or TRBD2 (5 bases each). The CDR3 totals 13 residues. Trimming took 5 bases from V and 5 from J, leaving 12 bases between them. From germline, CDR1 is ENHRY and CDR2 SYGVKD. CDR3 sequence reads: CAISPGPTETQYF. The CDR3 bases are TGTGCCATCAGTCCGGGACCGACGGAGACCCAGTACTTC.

This clonotype was observed many times. V and J are TRBV6-9 and TRBJ1-4; D remains ambiguous. The CDR3 is made up of 14 amino acids. V was pared by 3 bases and J by 3 bases, with 8 bases between. CDR1 and CDR2 (germline): MNHGY, SVAAGI. The CDR3 sequence: CASSYSGSNEKLFF. The CDR3 DNA follows: TGTGCCAGCAGTTACTCTGGGTCTAATGAAAAACTGTTTTTT.

The chain employs TRBV18 and TRBJ2-7; 7 bases match TRBD1. The CDR3 length is 15 residues. Trimming removed 5 bases from V and 2 bases from J; junction bases left unmatched: 9. Germline V lookup: CDR1 KGHSH, CDR2 LQKENI. This CDR3 is CASSKQWTGPYEQYF. The CDR3 nucleotides read TGTGCCAGCTCAAAACAGTGGACAGGCCCCTACGAGCAGTACTTC.

The sample holds a few counts of this clonotype. The chain is built from TRBV3-1 and TRBJ2-5; TRBD2 might be the D (5 bases). The CDR3 has 15 amino acids. With 4 bases removed from V and 5 bases from J, the gap between germline ends came to 17 bases. From germline, CDR1 is LGHDT and CDR2 YNNKEL (reference sequence). The chain's CDR3 is CASSPSIGPGETQYF. In DNA, the CDR3 is TGTGCCAGCAGCCCCTCGATAGGGCCGGGGGAGACCCAGTACTTC.

This clonotype was seen a few times. The J gene is TRBJ1-6, the V gene TRBV20-1; 8 positions agree with TRBD1. The CDR3 has 13 amino acids. V shed 4 bases and J 14 bases; nucleotides not matched to a gene: 10. CDR1 and CDR2 (germline): DFQATT, SNEGSKA (reference sequence). The DNA of the CDR3 is TGCAGTGCTACTGGACAGGGTGGTTGGGCCCTCCACTTT. Its protein is CSATGQGGWALHF.

This clonotype has only a few counts. This sequence joins TRBV12-3 or TRBV12-4 and TRBJ2-7; no definite D call. CDR3 size: 15 residues. Between the trimmed V and J ends, which lost 5 bases and 7 bases, there was a span of 21 bases. The CDR3 loop reads CASSPRASPPEEQYF. DNA of the CDR3: TGTGCCAGCAGTCCCCGTGCCAGTCCCCCTGAGGAGCAGTACTTC.

This clonotype was counted many times. The chain couples TRBV19 to TRBJ1-2; possibly TRBD1 for D (6 bases). Trimming removed 10 bases from V and 4 bases from J, with 16 bases in between. From germline, CDR1 is LNHDA and CDR2 SQIVND (reference sequence). The CDR3 is 13 amino acids. CDR3 residues: CATKRRGTYGYTF. The CDR3 DNA reads as TGTGCCACCAAGCGCAGGGGCACCTATGGCTACACCTTC.

This clonotype was recorded at least ten times. The CDR3 sequence: CASRKGLGANVLTF. The CDR3 bases are TGTGCCAGCAGGAAGGGGCTTGGGGCCAACGTCCTGACTTTC. V is TRBV28 and J is TRBJ2-6, with D possibly matching TRBD1 (5 bases). The V end was cut by 6 bases, the J end by 3 bases, with 9 bases between. Per the germline V gene, CDR1 is MDHEN and CDR2 is SYDVKM. CDR3 length: 14 residues.

The chain links TRBV6-2 or TRBV6-3 to TRBJ2-6, with D tentatively TRBD1 (6 bases). V lost 4 bases, J lost 2 bases, and 12 bases lay in between. In germline, CDR1 is MNHEY, CDR2 SVGEGT. CDR3 length: 16 amino acids. DNA for the CDR3: TGTGCCAGCAGTTCCGACAGGTTCCCTGGGGCCAACGTCCTGACTTTC. This encodes CASSSDRFPGANVLTF.

This clonotype was recorded many times. CDR3 coding DNA: TGTGCCAGCAGCTTAGTAGGGGGCGGCGATGGCTACACCTTC. As protein: CASSLVGGGDGYTF. The chain has TRBV7-9 and TRBJ1-2; 7 nucleotides match TRBD1. Germline V gene lookup returns CDR1 SEHNR and CDR2 FQNEAQ (reference sequence). With V trimmed by 1 base and J by 6 bases, 5 bases remained unmatched. The CDR3 sequence is 14 residues long.

This clonotype has a count of ten or more. The gene calls are TRBV27 and TRBJ2-5, with a possible D match to TRBD2 (6 bases). V was shortened by 2 bases and J by 5 bases, with 15 bases between the two germline ends. The CDR3 contains 15 residues. Germline values: CDR1 MNHEY, CDR2 SMNVEV (reference sequence). The CDR3 sequence is CASSLAGGRWETQYF. The DNA for the CDR3 is TGTGCCAGCAGTTTAGCCGGGGGTCGTTGGGAGACCCAGTACTTC.

This clonotype appeared a few times. V gene TRBV28 combines with J gene TRBJ2-7, with D possibly TRBD2 on 5 matching bases. V was pared by 7 bases and J by 7 bases, with 14 bases between. Germline V gene sequence: CDR1 MDHEN, CDR2 SYDVKM. This CDR3 region has 12 residues. The CDR3 DNA follows: TGTGCCAGCAACCGCGGGCCTCTTGAGCAGTACTTC. Translation: CASNRGPLEQYF.

This clonotype was seen many times. The chain recombines TRBV2 with TRBJ2-4, with a weak D call TRBD1 (6 bases). Germline loops: CDR1 SNHLY, CDR2 FYNNEI. V dropped 3 bases and J dropped 0 bases, with 15 bases sitting between them. This CDR3 comprises 17 residues. The CDR3 DNA reads as TGTGCCAGCAGTGAGAGGTTGGGACAACTAGCCAAAAACATTCAGTACTTC. Translation gives CASSERLGQLAKNIQYF.

Ten or more counts support this clonotype. The CDR3 sequence is CASRATELYGYTF. As DNA, the CDR3 is TGTGCCAGCAGGGCCACGGAGCTCTATGGCTACACCTTC. The genes are TRBV2 and TRBJ1-2; D gene uncertain. CDR3 size: 13 residues. Trimming pared 6 bases from V and 4 bases from J, leaving 12 bases between. The germline CDR1 and CDR2 sequences are SNHLY and FYNNEI.

This clonotype turned up a few times. The chain has TRBV19 and TRBJ2-7; 8 bases are shared with TRBD2. The CDR3 is 13 residues long. V trimming: 7 bases; J trimming: 2 bases; junction bases outside the gene matches: 4. The germline V gene has CDR1 LNHDA and CDR2 SQIVND (reference sequence). CDR3 nucleotides: TGTGCCAGTAACCCGGGAGGGGCCTACGAGCAGTACTTC. Its translation: CASNPGGAYEQYF.

The chain has TRBV6-1 and TRBJ2-1, with D perhaps matching TRBD2 (7 bases). Germline assignment: CDR1 MNHNS and CDR2 SASEGT. The CDR3 is made up of 13 amino acids. Deletions cut 6 bases from V and 12 bases from J, with 18 bases between. In DNA form, the CDR3 reads TGTGCCAGCAGCCGTGTAGGGGGGGGCTGGCAGTTCTTC. Translating it yields CASSRVGGGWQFF.

This clonotype was recorded at least ten times. V usage is TRBV6-2 or TRBV6-3 and J usage is TRBJ1-5; tentative D call: TRBD1 (5 bases). From germline, CDR1 is MNHEY and CDR2 SVGEGT. This CDR3 contains 15 residues. V was pared by 2 bases and J by 4 bases, with 12 bases between. CDR3 nucleotide sequence: TGTGCCAGCAGTTACGGCGGGACTCCGAATCAGCCCCAGCATTTT. Protein sequence: CASSYGGTPNQPQHF.